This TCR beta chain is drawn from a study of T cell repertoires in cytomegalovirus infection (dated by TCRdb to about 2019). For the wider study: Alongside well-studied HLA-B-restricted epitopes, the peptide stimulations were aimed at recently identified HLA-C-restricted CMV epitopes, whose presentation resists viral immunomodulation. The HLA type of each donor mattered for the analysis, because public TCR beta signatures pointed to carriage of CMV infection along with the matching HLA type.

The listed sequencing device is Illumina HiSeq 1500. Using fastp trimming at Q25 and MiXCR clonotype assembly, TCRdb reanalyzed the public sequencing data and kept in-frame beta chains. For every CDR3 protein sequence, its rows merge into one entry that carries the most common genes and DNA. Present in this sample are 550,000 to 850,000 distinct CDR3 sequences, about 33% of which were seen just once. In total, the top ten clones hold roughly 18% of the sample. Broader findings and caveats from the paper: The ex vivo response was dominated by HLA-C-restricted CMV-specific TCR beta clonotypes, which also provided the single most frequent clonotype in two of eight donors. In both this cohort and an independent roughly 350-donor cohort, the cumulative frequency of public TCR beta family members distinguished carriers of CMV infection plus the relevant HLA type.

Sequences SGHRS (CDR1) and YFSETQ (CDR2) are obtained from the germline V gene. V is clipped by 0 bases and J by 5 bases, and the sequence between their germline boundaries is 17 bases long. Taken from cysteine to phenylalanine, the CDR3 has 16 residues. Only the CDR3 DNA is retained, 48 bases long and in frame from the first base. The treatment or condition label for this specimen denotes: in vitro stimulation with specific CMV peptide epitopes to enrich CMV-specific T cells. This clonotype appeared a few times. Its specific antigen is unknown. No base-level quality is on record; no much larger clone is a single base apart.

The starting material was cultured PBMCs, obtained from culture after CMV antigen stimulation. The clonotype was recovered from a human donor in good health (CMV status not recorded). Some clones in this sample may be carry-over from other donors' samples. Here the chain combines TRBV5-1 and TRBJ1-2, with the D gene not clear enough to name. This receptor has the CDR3 CASSLVQTGASYGYTF. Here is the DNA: TGCGCCAGCAGCTTGGTCCAGACCGGAGCCTCTTATGGCTACACCTTC.